This is a list of T cell receptor beta chains from one sample in a study of tumor and adjacent non-tumor tissue in lung cancer. A single record per CDR3 protein comes from TCRdb applying MiXCR to the multiplex PCR reads. Of roughly 120,000 distinct CDR3 sequences detected, 60% to 65% appear once; the ten largest clones hold over 15%. The sample consisted of distant non-tumor lung tissue. These receptors were collected from a man between 60 and 75 years old with non-small cell lung cancer. Both conserved end residues are part of each CDR3. The order of the fields is D gene, V gene, CDR3 length, J gene, clone size, CDR3 protein, CDR3 DNA. A D gene is named only where the DNA matches it firmly. Size tells how often a clone was seen (once, few, many) or the class of an expanded clone, and some rows leave it out.

>TRBD1|TRBV6-5|14|TRBJ1-2|few
CAIFGQGQGHGYAF
TGTGCCATCTTTGGACAGGGTCAGGGCCATGGCTACGCCTTC
>TRBD2|TRBV11-3|15|TRBJ2-7|medium-sized
CASSLDMSGSDEQYF
TGTGCCAGCAGCTTAGATATGAGCGGGAGCGACGAGCAGTACTTC
>.|TRBV29-1|14|TRBJ1-2|.
CSVESSFSNYGYTF
TGCAGCGTTGAGAGCAGTTTTTCTAACTATGGCTACACATTC
>.|TRBV29-1|15|TRBJ2-3|.
CSVAFRGRGTDTKYF
TGCAGCGTCGCGTTCAGAGGGCGCGGCACAGATACGAAGTATTTT
>.|TRBV6-1|15|TRBJ2-7|many
CASSANPRGSYEQYF
TGTGCCAGCAGTGCTAACCCAAGGGGCTCCTACGAGCAGTACTTC
>.|TRBV7-9|13|TRBJ1-1|.
CSSSQTRNTEAFF
TGTTCCAGCAGCCAGACTCGAAACACTGAAGCTTTCTTT
>TRBD1|TRBV12-3/TRBV12-4|14|TRBJ2-1|.
CASSPWDSLIEQFF
TGCGCCAGCAGTCCTTGGGACAGTCTAATTGAGCAGTTCTTC
>.|TRBV12-3/TRBV12-4|15|TRBJ2-7|.
CARSVYRGYRNEQYF
TGTGCCCGCAGCGTTTATAGGGGGTACAGAAACGAACAGTACTTC
>.|TRBV13|13|TRBJ1-1|.
CDSSLVWNTEAFF
TGTGACAGCAGCTTAGTTTGGAACACTGAAGCTTTCTTT
>.|TRBV11-3|12|TRBJ2-3|.
CVSGSSSDTQYF
TGTGTCAGCGGGTCTAGCTCAGATACGCAGTATTTT
>TRBD2|TRBV28|14|TRBJ2-2|few
CASSQGRAIGELFF
TGTGCCAGCAGTCAAGGGAGGGCTATCGGGGAGCTGTTTTTT
>.|TRBV24-1|13|TRBJ2-1|many
CATSDPPGYEQFF
TGTGCCACCAGTGATCCCCCAGGTTACGAGCAGTTCTTC
>.|TRBV19|15|TRBJ1-5|.
CVSSIWLDSNQPQHF
TGTGTCAGTAGTATCTGGTTAGATAGCAATCAGCCCCAGCATTTT
>.|TRBV6-2/TRBV6-3|14|TRBJ1-5|many
CASTLEAERRPQHF
TGTGCCAGCACCCTAGAGGCGGAGCGGCGGCCCCAGCATTTT
>TRBD2|TRBV28|12|TRBJ2-3|many
CASNSGRNTQYF
TGTGCCAGCAATAGCGGGAGGAATACGCAGTATTTT
>.|TRBV5-5|15|TRBJ1-5|.
CASGLVPNSNQPQHF
TGTGCCAGCGGCTTGGTTCCTAATAGCAATCAGCCCCAGCATTTT
>.|TRBV11-1|13|TRBJ2-1|.
CASSLVGHNVQFF
TGTGCCAGCAGCTTAGTGGGACATAATGTGCAGTTCTTC
>.|TRBV7-9|11|TRBJ2-2|many
CASDFTGELFF
TGTGCCAGCGATTTCACCGGGGAGCTGTTTTTT
>.|TRBV5-4|14|TRBJ2-3|many
CASSSRVSTDTQYF
TGTGCCAGCAGCTCCAGGGTCAGCACAGATACGCAGTATTTT
>.|TRBV28|13|TRBJ1-2|.
CASTQGWKSGYSF
TGTGCCAGCACCCAGGGGTGGAAGAGTGGCTACTCCTTC
>.|TRBV6-1|14|TRBJ2-3|.
CASSGVRGTDPQYF
TGTGCCAGCAGTGGGGTGAGAGGAACAGATCCGCAGTATTTT
>.|TRBV29-1|11|TRBJ2-5|.
CSVEDLDTQYF
TGCAGTGTTGAAGACTTAGATACCCAGTACTTC
>.|TRBV12-3/TRBV12-4|16|TRBJ1-3|.
CVSNLAPAYSGNTIYF
TGTGTCAGCAATTTAGCCCCAGCCTACTCTGGAAACACCATATATTTT
>.|TRBV7-9|16|TRBJ2-7|.
CASSHYGAGFSYEQYF
TGTGCCAGCAGTCACTACGGGGCAGGTTTCTCCTACGAGCAGTACTTC
>.|TRBV11-3|16|TRBJ1-1|many
CASSRTSGGYNTEAFF
TGTGCCAGCAGCCGTACCTCCGGGGGCTACAACACTGAAGCTTTCTTT
>TRBD1|TRBV28|13|TRBJ1-2|.
CASRDRASGGYTF
TGTGCCAGCAGAGACAGGGCCTCCGGTGGATACACCTTC
>.|TRBV10-2|11|TRBJ2-3|.
CASHGLLTQYF
TGCGCCTCCCACGGCCTGCTAACGCAGTATTTT
>TRBD2|TRBV6-6|15|TRBJ2-1|.
CDSASGRNTYNEQFF
TGTGACAGCGCTAGCGGGAGGAATACCTACAATGAGCAGTTCTTC
>.|TRBV5-1|13|TRBJ2-3|.
CASSEIGTDTQYF
TGCGCCAGCAGCGAAATTGGTACAGATACGCAGTATTTT
>.|TRBV20-1|12|TRBJ1-2|.
CSAPDGNYSYTF
TGCAGTGCGCCAGACGGGAACTATAGCTACACCTTC
>.|TRBV10-3|14|TRBJ2-2|.
CAILQGPNTGELFF
TGTGCCATTCTACAGGGCCCCAACACCGGGGAGCTGTTCTTT
>TRBD1|TRBV20-1|18|TRBJ1-2|few
CSARDQVRATGGNYGYTF
TGCAGTGCTAGAGATCAGGTTAGAGCGACAGGGGGCAACTATGGCTACACCTTC
>TRBD2|TRBV20-1|17|TRBJ2-1|.
CSAIRTSGGGGINEQFF
TGCAGTGCTATAAGGACTAGCGGGGGGGGGGGAATCAATGAGCAGTTCTTC